The 20 T cell receptor beta chains in this list originate from one sample, sequenced in a study of graft-versus-host responses after intestinal transplantation. This table comes from immunoSEQ multiplex PCR, and its TCRdb copy is limited to in-frame clones, with some not included. Here the sample spans 23,000 or so clones, under 45% being singletons. Sequences were derived from alloreactive CD4+ T cells from a mixed lymphocyte reaction culture, sampled before intestinal transplant. Stated subset: CFSE-low proliferating T cells sorted from approximately six-day pre-transplant mixed lymphocyte reaction (GvH or HvG direction). These receptors were obtained from a human patient who received an intestinal transplant.

This clone was picked up a small number of times. The rearrangement joins TRBV30 to TRBJ1-1; 9 nucleotides match TRBD1. V was clipped by 8 bases and J by 1 base; unmatched bases: 11. The CDR3 length is 15 residues. The germline V gene encodes CDR1 GTSNPN and CDR2 SVGIG (reference sequence). CDR3 nucleotides: TGTGCCCGCCGAAGACGGACAGGGGCGAACACTGAAGCTTTCTTT. Its protein is CARRRRTGANTEAFF.

This rearrangement joins TRBV6-6 to TRBJ2-1; 8 bases line up with TRBD1. Germline CDR1 MNHNY, CDR2 SVGAGI (reference sequence). The CDR3 covers 11 residues. V lost 4 bases and J lost 10; bases outside the gene matches: 0. CDR3 amino acids: CASSWTGEQFF. In DNA, the CDR3 is TGTGCCAGCAGTTGGACAGGGGAGCAGTTCTTC.

This clone was detected a few times. The chain combines TRBV11-2 with TRBJ2-5, with 11 bases fitting TRBD2. Per the germline V gene, CDR1 is SGHAT and CDR2 is FQNNGV. V lost 5 bases, J lost 7 bases, and 9 bases stayed unmatched. The CDR3 consists of 15 residues. In DNA form, the CDR3 reads TGTGCCAGCAGCCTGGGGACTAGCGGATCAGGGACCCAGTACTTC. It is translated as CASSLGTSGSGTQYF.

The chain couples TRBV9 to TRBJ2-7; 7 bases are shared with TRBD2. CDR3 length: 14 residues. V shed 1 base and J 7 bases; nucleotides not matched to a gene: 8. Germline-derived CDR1 and CDR2 are SGDLS and YYNGEE. Here the CDR3 reads CASSVSASGLEQYF. In DNA form, the CDR3 reads TGTGCCAGCAGCGTATCAGCTAGCGGCCTAGAGCAGTACTTC.

The chain is built from TRBV6-6 and TRBJ2-4; D is perhaps TRBD1 (6 bases). CDR3 size: 14 residues. Germline loops: CDR1 MNHNY, CDR2 SVGAGI (reference sequence). Trimming took 2 bases from V and 9 from J, leaving 14 bases between them. Here the CDR3 DNA reads TGTGCCAGCAGTTACACAGGGTTAATAAGCATTCAGTACTTC. Encoded protein: CASSYTGLISIQYF.

The rearrangement links TRBV28 to TRBJ1-2; D is possibly TRBD1 (5 bases). This CDR3 is built from 14 residues. Per the germline V gene, CDR1 is MDHEN and CDR2 is SYDVKM. The V end was cut by 9 bases, the J end by 4 bases, with 18 bases between. CDR3 protein: CASRTAGVGYGYTF. The DNA for the CDR3 is TGTGCCAGTAGGACGGCGGGGGTCGGCTATGGCTACACCTTC.

The CDR3 here is CAWSVNNYYEQYF. The CDR3 DNA reads TGTGCCTGGAGTGTAAACAATTACTACGAGCAGTACTTC. This sequence joins TRBV30 and TRBJ2-7; D gene unclear. This CDR3 comprises 13 residues. V lost 0 bases and J lost 3, with 9 bases in between. Germline V CDR1 and CDR2: GTSNPN, SVGIG (reference sequence).

In this sample, this clone turned up a few times. The chain is built from TRBV15 and TRBJ2-5; possibly TRBD1 for D (6 bases). The V gene's germline CDR1 is LNHNV and CDR2 YYDKDF (reference sequence). Trimming pared 6 bases from V and 5 bases from J, leaving 19 bases between. The CDR3 contains 15 residues. The CDR3 nucleotides are TGTGCCACCAGTGACTGGACAGTTGCTCGGGAGACCCAGTACTTC. Encoded protein: CATSDWTVARETQYF.

This clone appeared a few times. J is TRBJ2-7 and V is TRBV5-1; the match to TRBD1 covers 10 bases. Germline CDR1 and CDR2: SGHRS and YFSETQ. Trimming cost V 0 bases and J 1 base; bases outside gene matches: 1. The CDR3 contains 15 residues. The CDR3 reads CASSLGTGGSYEQYF. The DNA for the CDR3 is TGCGCCAGCAGCTTGGGGACAGGGGGTTCCTACGAGCAGTACTTC. Full variable domain (outside the CDR3, taken from reference TRBV5-1 and TRBJ2-7): KAGVTQTPRYLIKTRGQQVTLSCSPISGHRSVSWYQQTPGQGLQFLFEYFSETQRNKGNFPGRFSGRQFSNSRSEMNVSTLELGDSALYLCASSLGTGGSYEQYFGPGTRLTVT.

The genes are TRBV5-8 and TRBJ2-1; 8 positions match TRBD2. The J segment lost 9 bases and the V segment lost 7 bases, leaving 9 bases of the junction unmatched. The CDR3 length is 13 residues. Germline V gene lookup returns CDR1 SGHTS and CDR2 YDEGEE. Here the CDR3 reads CASGRSGRSEQFF. CDR3 DNA: TGTGCCAGCGGAAGAAGCGGGAGATCTGAGCAGTTCTTC.

This clone was detected only a few times. The rearrangement links TRBV11-1 to TRBJ2-7; possibly TRBD1 for D (5 bases). In germline, CDR1 is SGHAT, CDR2 FQDESV (reference sequence). V was pared by 0 bases and J by 2 bases, with 11 bases between. The CDR3 has 15 residues. The CDR3 nucleotides read TGTGCCAGCAGCTTAGCCCCAGGGTTGGCCTACGAGCAGTACTTC. Its translation is CASSLAPGLAYEQYF.

Worth noting for this clone: At one end, the junction sequence differs from germline, possibly due to a read error. The gene calls are TRBV6-5 and TRBJ1-1; unclear D gene. This CDR3 comprises 15 residues. The germline CDR1 and CDR2 sequences are MNHEY and SVGAGI. CDR3 nucleotide sequence: TGCGCCAGCAGTTACCTCCCCGTTGTGTGCACTGAAGCTTTCTTT. Translated: CASSYLPVVCTEAFF.

The V call is TRBV20-1, the J call TRBJ2-3; the D is unclear. CDR1 is DFQATT and CDR2 is SNEGSKA in the germline V gene (reference sequence). CDR3 size: 10 residues. Between the trimmed V and J ends, which lost 5 bases and 5 bases, there was a span of 5 bases. The CDR3 reads CSAERDTQYF. CDR3 in DNA: TGCAGTGCTGAGAGAGATACGCAGTATTTT.

The chain has TRBV19 and TRBJ1-1, with D unclear. The CDR3 sequence is 15 residues long. The germline gives CDR1 LNHDA, CDR2 SQIVND (reference sequence). Trimming removed 3 bases at V and 2 bases at J, with 13 bases between. The CDR3 region has the DNA TGTGCCAGTAGTATTGGAAGAGGGATCAACACTGAAGCTTTCTTT. Protein: CASSIGRGINTEAFF.

This rearrangement joins TRBV4-2 to TRBJ2-5; D is unclear. Trimming left V 2 bases short and J 4 bases short, with 5 bases between. This CDR3 has 12 residues. Germline V gene data show CDR1 as LGHNA and CDR2 as YNFKEQ. The CDR3 DNA is TGTGCCAGCAGCCAACCAGGAGAGACCCAGTACTTC. Translation: CASSQPGETQYF.

The sample holds a few counts of this clone. The chain has TRBV10-2 and TRBJ2-3, with 10 bases fitting TRBD1. This CDR3 spans 15 amino acids. The trim removed 10 bases at V and 1 base at J, leaving 8 bases unmatched. The germline CDR1 and CDR2 sequences are WSHSY and SAAADI. This chain's CDR3 is CAISLGTGGTDTQYF. The DNA of the CDR3 is TGCGCCATTTCGCTCGGGACAGGGGGCACAGATACGCAGTATTTT.

In its sample, this clone was seen a few times. The V and J genes are TRBV4-2 and TRBJ2-5, with D possibly TRBD2 on 5 matching bases. Germline assignment: CDR1 LGHNA and CDR2 YNFKEQ. The CDR3 loop spans 15 amino acids. V dropped 0 bases and J dropped 1 base, with 9 bases sitting between them. DNA for the CDR3: TGTGCCAGCAGCCAAGATAGGCGGGCCCAAGAGACCCAGTACTTC. Translating it yields CASSQDRRAQETQYF.

V and J are TRBV4-3 and TRBJ1-4; possibly TRBD1 for D (6 bases). The CDR3 extends over 16 amino acids. The V gene lost 0 bases and the J gene lost 8 bases, with 16 bases spanning the gap. From germline, CDR1 is LGHNA and CDR2 YSLEER. CDR3: CASSQEGAWSFEKLFF. CDR3 bases: TGCGCCAGCAGCCAAGAGGGGGCCTGGAGTTTCGAAAAACTGTTTTTT.

About this clone itself: Other nucleotide sequences from this sample produce the same CDR3. J is TRBJ2-3 and V is TRBV7-2; 8 bases are shared with TRBD2. Germline V gene lookup returns CDR1 SGHTA and CDR2 FQGNSA. The CDR3 runs 15 residues. J lost 1 base, V lost 9 bases, and 9 bases had no gene match. CDR3 region: CASSPSGLGTDTQYF. The CDR3 nucleotides are TGTGCCAGTAGCCCTAGCGGGTTGGGCACAGATACGCAGTATTTT.

This clone showed up just once. J is TRBJ2-7 and V is TRBV7-9, with D perhaps TRBD1 (5 bases). Germline loops: CDR1 SEHNR, CDR2 FQNEAQ (reference sequence). With 6 bases removed from V and 4 bases from J, the gap between germline ends came to 13 bases. The CDR3 is made up of 13 amino acids. The CDR3 loop is CASSSQGVYEQYF. CDR3 sequence (DNA): TGTGCCAGCAGTTCTCAAGGGGTTTACGAGCAGTACTTC.